These T cell receptor beta chains were read from a single sample in a study of T cells after yellow fever vaccination. Each CDR3 protein is one row after TCRdb ran MiXCR on the 5' RACE reads. The repertoire holds roughly 350,000 distinct CDR3 sequences, with over 3.5% as singletons. Here the sequenced sample was PBMCs, taken 5 days after the yellow fever booster vaccination. The receptors come from a man aged 18 to 35 who received the YFV17D yellow fever vaccine. Both conserved end residues are trimmed from each CDR3.

v_gene: TRBV30
j_gene: TRBJ1-1
CDR3aa: AWSEGSEAF

v_gene: TRBV2
j_gene: TRBJ2-4
CDR3aa: ASSAGYRGDIQY

v_gene: TRBV20-1
j_gene: TRBJ2-7
CDR3aa: SAGQLYEQY

v_gene: TRBV20-1
j_gene: TRBJ1-5
CDR3aa: SARGRSAHQPQH

v_gene: TRBV11-2
j_gene: TRBJ2-1
CDR3aa: ASSWVNNEQF

v_gene: TRBV20-1
j_gene: TRBJ2-2
CDR3aa: SASPPGRPNTGELF

v_gene: TRBV20-1
j_gene: TRBJ2-5
CDR3aa: SARVGYQETQY

v_gene: TRBV11-1
j_gene: TRBJ1-5
CDR3aa: ASSFRTQQPQH

v_gene: TRBV7-2
j_gene: TRBJ1-5
CDR3aa: ASSSPHRDNQPQH

v_gene: TRBV7-2
j_gene: TRBJ2-2
CDR3aa: ASSLAPVTGELF

v_gene: TRBV3-1
j_gene: TRBJ2-5
CDR3aa: ASSIVARKETQY

v_gene: TRBV5-6
j_gene: TRBJ2-3
CDR3aa: ASSSYWRGGPGTDTQY

v_gene: TRBV5-4
j_gene: TRBJ2-3
CDR3aa: ASSWTGRNTDTQY

v_gene: TRBV7-2
j_gene: TRBJ2-5
CDR3aa: ASSLGGQETQY

v_gene: TRBV9
j_gene: TRBJ1-6
CDR3aa: ASSVQGFGGNSPLH

v_gene: TRBV6-6
j_gene: TRBJ2-1
CDR3aa: ASTQPRQGPEQF

v_gene: TRBV6-5
j_gene: TRBJ2-6
CDR3aa: ASSYGRALGANVLT

v_gene: TRBV4-1
j_gene: TRBJ1-1
CDR3aa: ASSQVPFWRTEAF

v_gene: TRBV4-3
j_gene: TRBJ2-1
CDR3aa: ASSQEIYNEQF

v_gene: TRBV14
j_gene: TRBJ2-1
CDR3aa: ASSPQGQGALNEQF

v_gene: TRBV12-3/TRBV12-4
j_gene: TRBJ2-1
CDR3aa: ASSLEPGGDQKV

v_gene: TRBV4-3
j_gene: TRBJ2-3
CDR3aa: ASENRGHADTQY

v_gene: TRBV7-8
j_gene: TRBJ2-6
CDR3aa: ATVGGRTLSGANVLT

v_gene: TRBV4-3
j_gene: TRBJ1-1
CDR3aa: ASSQNDGHTEAF

v_gene: TRBV20-1
j_gene: TRBJ2-2
CDR3aa: SARPGAVAGELF

v_gene: TRBV7-9
j_gene: TRBJ1-1
CDR3aa: ASSEMAQGGAF